These 2 T cell receptor beta chains were sequenced from one sample in a study of cytotoxic CD8 clonotypes in ibrutinib-treated CLL. TCRdb's table, derived via immunoSEQ multiplex PCR, lists solely in-frame clones and lacks some. The sample contains about 68,000 clones, approximately 80% of which appear only once. Material: PBMCs, obtained at disease progression, from a patient treated with ibrutinib. The source is a human donor with chronic lymphocytic leukemia.

The chain links TRBV13 to TRBJ2-7; 11 bases are shared with TRBD1. The CDR3 has 17 residues. The V gene end was trimmed by 5 bases and the J gene end by 0 bases; junction bases not matched to a gene: 9. From germline, CDR1 is PRHDT and CDR2 FYEKMQ (reference sequence). CDR3 nucleotide sequence: TGTGCCAGCAGCCCGGAGGGGGACAGGGGGAACTCCTACGAGCAGTACTTC. Its translation: CASSPEGDRGNSYEQYF.

This chain connects TRBV6-6 to TRBJ2-3; D perhaps matches TRBD1 (6 bases). V lost 2 bases, J lost 1 base, and 10 bases lay in between. Germline lookup yields CDR1 MNHNY and CDR2 SVGAGI (reference sequence). The CDR3 length is 15 residues. The CDR3 protein is CASSYRDTGTDTQYF. As DNA, the CDR3 is TGTGCCAGCAGTTACCGGGACACAGGCACAGATACGCAGTATTTT.